Listed here are 2 T cell receptor beta chains from one sample, sequenced in a study of CD8+CD57+ T cells in acquired aplastic anemia. Genomic DNA, the template, was used for profiling of the TCR beta VDJ and CDR3. MiXCR was run by TCRdb on the reads, yielding one entry per CDR3 protein. The sample lists about 160,000 distinct CDR3 sequences; over 40% were seen once. In patients chosen for sequencing, flow cytometry had shown CD8+CD57+ cell expansion. Sequencing was carried out using sorted CD4+, CD8+, or CD8+CD57+ T cells (not recorded which) from PBMCs. The receptors derive from a human donor with aplastic anemia.

This clonotype appeared a few times. The rearrangement joins TRBV24-1 to TRBJ1-6; 7 nucleotides match TRBD1. Trimming cost V 2 bases and J 7 bases; bases outside gene matches: 4. The CDR3 totals 15 residues. CDR1 is KGHDR and CDR2 is SFDVKD in the germline V gene. The CDR3 DNA sequence: TGTGCCACCAGTGATTCGGGACAGCTAAATTCACCCCTCCACTTT. Encoded protein: CATSDSGQLNSPLHF.

The chain's CDR3 is CSATWDRGPGYGYTF. Here the CDR3 DNA reads TGCAGTGCTACATGGGACAGGGGGCCCGGCTATGGCTACACCTTC. The rearrangement uses TRBV20-1 and TRBJ1-2; 12 positions match TRBD1. Germline trimming cut 4 bases from V and 4 bases from J; bases unmatched to any gene: 7. Germline assignment: CDR1 DFQATT and CDR2 SNEGSKA (reference sequence). The CDR3 contains 15 residues.